This is a list of T cell receptor beta chains from one sample in a study of response to subunit inactivated influenza vaccine. TCRdb recomputed calls from the RT-PCR reads with MiXCR, one row per CDR3 protein. The repertoire holds around 850,000 distinct CDR3 sequences, with around a sixth as singletons. The sequenced sample was PBMCs from blood, obtained 4 to 6 days after vaccination. The origin of the receptors is a man over 45 who received an inactivated influenza vaccine. CDR3s include the opening cysteine and the closing phenylalanine or tryptophan. Fields, in order: CDR3 protein, V gene, J gene.

CDR3 protein: CASSWGDEQYF; V gene: TRBV28; J gene: TRBJ2-7
CDR3 protein: CAISGTAYEQYF; V gene: TRBV10-3; J gene: TRBJ2-7
CDR3 protein: CAWSVLGRATNEQFF; V gene: TRBV30; J gene: TRBJ2-1
CDR3 protein: CASGGTPLSTDTQYF; V gene: TRBV12-3/TRBV12-4; J gene: TRBJ2-3
CDR3 protein: CASSQGTSGGNEQFF; V gene: TRBV7-7; J gene: TRBJ2-1
CDR3 protein: CASSLIGLGSTDTQYF; V gene: TRBV12-3/TRBV12-4; J gene: TRBJ2-3
CDR3 protein: CSARGDGETQYF; V gene: TRBV20-1; J gene: TRBJ2-5
CDR3 protein: CSVTKTSGGGSGQYF; V gene: TRBV29-1; J gene: TRBJ2-3
CDR3 protein: CAISGPGQGNSPLHF; V gene: TRBV10-3; J gene: TRBJ1-6
CDR3 protein: CASSLGGTGMETQYF; V gene: TRBV7-2; J gene: TRBJ2-5